Below, one TCR beta chain is given with its context. The antigen is unknown. The data were taken from a study of cytomegalovirus exposure and HLA in healthy donors. Regarding the study as a whole: Clonal expansion, a later analysis showed, was greater in HLA-associated TCR beta chains than in equally common others. Cytomegalovirus-associated status was assigned to 164 TCR beta chains.

Researchers ran the PCR with 60 Vbeta and 13 Jbeta primers. Measured with immunoSEQ multiplex PCR; TCRdb has only the in-frame clones, and not every one. Of approximately 140,000 clones listed, roughly 84% are singletons. The CDR3 is 16 amino acids. V was pared by 2 bases and J by 9 bases, with 7 bases of the junction left unmatched. Germline V CDR1 and CDR2: GTSNPN, SVGIG (reference sequence). This sequence originates from a girl between 2 and 10 years old in good health and CMV-seronegative. The chain joins TRBV30 to TRBJ2-1; TRBD2 agrees at 16 bases. What was sequenced was PBMCs. The CDR3 region has the DNA TGTGCCTGGAGTTCGGGACTAGCGGGAGGGCGTGTTGAGCAGTTCTTC. This sequence encodes CAWSSGLAGGRVEQFF. The full variable domain, with the rest looked up from reference TRBV30 and TRBJ2-1, is SQTIHQWPATLVQPVGSPLSLECTVEGTSNPNLYWYRQAAGRGLQLLFYSVGIGQISSEVPQNLSASRPQDRQFILSSKKLLLSDSGFYLCAWSSGLAGGRVEQFFGPGTRLTVL.